This T cell receptor (beta chain) originates from a study of blood T cell repertoires in COVID-19. Study details: The origin of the acute and convalescent COVID-19 samples was the United States, Italy and Spain. In each case, the material was cDNA or gDNA derived from T cells, B-cell-depleted T cells, or PBMCs.

Data came from immunoSEQ multiplex PCR; TCRdb stores just in-frame clones and leaves some out. The data contain around 100,000 clones, approximately 83% of them seen just once; the ten biggest clones take up approximately 0.77%. V was clipped by 0 bases and J by 4 bases, with 12 bases between them. The CDR3 contains 16 residues. CDR1 is MGHRA and CDR2 is YSYEKL in the germline V gene. J is TRBJ2-2 and V is TRBV4-1; D might be TRBD2 (6 bases). The sample taken for sequencing was peripheral blood. This clonotype was sampled from a woman aged 65 to 85 with acute or convalescent COVID-19. CDR3 in DNA: TGCGCCAGCAGCCAAGAGTCGGGAGACTTCACCGGGGAGCTGTTTTTT. The encoded protein is CASSQESGDFTGELFF.